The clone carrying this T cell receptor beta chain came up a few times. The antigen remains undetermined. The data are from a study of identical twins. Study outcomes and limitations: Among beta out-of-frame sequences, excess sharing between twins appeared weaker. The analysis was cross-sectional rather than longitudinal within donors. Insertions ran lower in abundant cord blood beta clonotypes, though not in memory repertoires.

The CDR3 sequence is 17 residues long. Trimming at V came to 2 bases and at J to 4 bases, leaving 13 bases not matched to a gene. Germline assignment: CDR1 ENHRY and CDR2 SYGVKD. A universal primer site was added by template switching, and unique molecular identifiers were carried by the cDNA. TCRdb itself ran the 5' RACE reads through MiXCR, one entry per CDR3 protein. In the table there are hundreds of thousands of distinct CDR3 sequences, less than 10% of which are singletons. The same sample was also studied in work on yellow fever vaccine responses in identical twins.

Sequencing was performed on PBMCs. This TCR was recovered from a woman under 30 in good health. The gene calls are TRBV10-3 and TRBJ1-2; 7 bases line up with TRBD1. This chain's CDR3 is CAISEPGTETRFYGYTF. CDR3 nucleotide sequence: TGTGCCATCAGTGAGCCGGGGACAGAGACCCGTTTCTATGGCTACACCTTC.